The present TCR beta chain was sequenced within a study of monozygotic twins with inflammatory bowel disease. Blood was collected, approximately 2.5 ml per donor. The germline V gene encodes CDR1 SGHTA and CDR2 FQGNSA. This CDR3 region has 15 residues. TCRdb reanalyzed the 5' RACE reads and collapses them to one entry per CDR3 protein, without DNA. The sample yields some 450,000 distinct CDR3 sequences, of which the top ten take up about 2.2%. The source of this sequence is a human donor with ulcerative colitis or Crohn's disease, or a healthy co-twin of an affected twin (not recorded which). The chain carries TRBV7-2 and TRBJ1-6. Input material: blood. CDR3 amino acids: CASSFFKADNSPLHF.